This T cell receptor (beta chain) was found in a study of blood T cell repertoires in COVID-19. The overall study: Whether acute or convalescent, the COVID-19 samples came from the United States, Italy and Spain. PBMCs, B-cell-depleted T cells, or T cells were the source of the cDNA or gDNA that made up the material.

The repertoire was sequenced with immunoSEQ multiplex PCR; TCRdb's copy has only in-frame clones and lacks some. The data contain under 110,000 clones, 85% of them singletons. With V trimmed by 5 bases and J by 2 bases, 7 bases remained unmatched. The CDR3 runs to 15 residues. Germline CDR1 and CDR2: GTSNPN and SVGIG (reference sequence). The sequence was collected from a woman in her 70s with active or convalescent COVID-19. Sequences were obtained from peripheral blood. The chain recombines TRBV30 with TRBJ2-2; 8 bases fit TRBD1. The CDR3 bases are TGTGCCTGGGCTACAGGGGGGATAAACACCGGGGAGCTGTTTTTT. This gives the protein CAWATGGINTGELFF. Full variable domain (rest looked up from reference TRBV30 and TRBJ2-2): SQTIHQWPATLVQPVGSPLSLECTVEGTSNPNLYWYRQAAGRGLQLLFYSVGIGQISSEVPQNLSASRPQDRQFILSSKKLLLSDSGFYLCAWATGGINTGELFFGEGSRLTVL.